Following are 3 T cell receptor beta chains from one sample sequenced in a study of CD8 T cells in Susac syndrome (dated by TCRdb to about 2019). The receptor library was made with the immunoSEQ multiplex PCR assay. RNA was extracted using the RNeasy kit, and about 0.5 to 1 ug of the RNA was reverse transcribed with random hexamers. TCRdb reworked the public reads: Q25 trimming with fastp, MiXCR clone assembly, productive beta chains retained. One record per CDR3 amino acid sequence lists the most common genes and DNA. This sample is represented by 110,000 or so distinct CDR3 sequences; around 92% of them were singletons. The top ten clonotypes cover roughly 0.088% of the sample. Sequenced material: CD4+ T cells from PBMCs. Receptor source: a human donor with multiple sclerosis.

In its sample, this clonotype was seen once. CDR3 loop: CASSEQGPVYGYTF. The CDR3 nucleotides are TGTGCCAGCAGTGAACAAGGACCGGTCTATGGCTACACCTTC. The V and J genes are TRBV25-1 and TRBJ1-2; D gene uncertain. Looked up from germline, CDR1 is MGHDK and CDR2 is SYGVNS. There are 14 residues in the CDR3. V was pared by 2 bases and J by 4 bases, with 11 bases between.

This chain uses TRBV4-1 with TRBJ2-7, with a weak D call TRBD2 (6 bases). V was shortened by 1 base and J by 2 bases, with 21 bases between the two germline ends. CDR1 and CDR2 (germline): MGHRA, YSYEKL. The CDR3 consists of 18 residues. The CDR3 nucleotides read TGCGCCAGCAGCCAAGCTTCCTTCCTAGTGCGCGGGACCTACGAGCAGTACTTC. Translating it yields CASSQASFLVRGTYEQYF.

CDR3 DNA sequence: TGTGCCAGCAGCCGACTAGGCGGGGGCACAGATACGCAGTATTTT. Translating it yields CASSRLGGGTDTQYF. J is TRBJ2-3 and V is TRBV7-9; a possible D gene is TRBD2 (6 bases). Per germline, CDR1 SEHNR and CDR2 FQNEAQ (reference sequence). Trimming cost V 5 bases and J 1 base, with 13 bases left between them. The CDR3 spans 15 residues.